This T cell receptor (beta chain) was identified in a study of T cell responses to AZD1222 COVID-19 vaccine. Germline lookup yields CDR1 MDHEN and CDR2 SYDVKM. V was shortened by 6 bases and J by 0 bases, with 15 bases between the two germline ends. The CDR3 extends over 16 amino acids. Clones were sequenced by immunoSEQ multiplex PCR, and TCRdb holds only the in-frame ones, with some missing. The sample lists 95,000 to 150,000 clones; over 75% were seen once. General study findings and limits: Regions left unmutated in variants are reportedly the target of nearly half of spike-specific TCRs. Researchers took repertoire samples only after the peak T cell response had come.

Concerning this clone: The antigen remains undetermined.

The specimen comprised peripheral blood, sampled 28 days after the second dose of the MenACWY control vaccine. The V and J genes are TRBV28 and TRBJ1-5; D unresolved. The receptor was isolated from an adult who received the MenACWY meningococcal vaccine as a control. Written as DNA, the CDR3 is TGTGCCAGCAGCTCTGGAGTGGCATATAGCAATCAGCCCCAGCATTTT. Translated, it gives CASSSGVAYSNQPQHF.